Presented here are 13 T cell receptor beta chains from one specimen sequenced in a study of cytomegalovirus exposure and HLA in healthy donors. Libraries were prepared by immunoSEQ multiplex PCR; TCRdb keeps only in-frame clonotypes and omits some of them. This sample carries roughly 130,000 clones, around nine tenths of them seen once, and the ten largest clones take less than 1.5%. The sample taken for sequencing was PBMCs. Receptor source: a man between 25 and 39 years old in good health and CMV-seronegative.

CDR3: CASSPRDSFYTEAFF. The CDR3 region has the DNA TGCGCCAGCAGCCCCCGGGACAGCTTTTACACTGAAGCTTTCTTT. The genes are TRBV5-1 and TRBJ1-1; 7 bases match TRBD1. The CDR3 is 15 amino acids. V trimming: 4 bases; J trimming: 3 bases; junction bases outside the gene matches: 9. In germline, CDR1 is SGHRS, CDR2 YFSETQ.

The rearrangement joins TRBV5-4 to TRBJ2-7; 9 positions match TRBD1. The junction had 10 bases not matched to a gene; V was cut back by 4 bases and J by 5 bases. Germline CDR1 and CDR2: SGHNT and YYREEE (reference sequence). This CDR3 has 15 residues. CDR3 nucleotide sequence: TGTGCCAGCAGCCCCCCAGGACAGGGGTCCCACGAGCAGTACTTC. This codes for CASSPPGQGSHEQYF. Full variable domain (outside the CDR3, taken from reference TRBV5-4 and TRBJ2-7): ETGVTQSPTHLIKTRGQQVTLRCSSQSGHNTVSWYQQALGQGPQFIFQYYREEENGRGNFPPRFSGLQFPNYSSELNVNALELDDSALYLCASSPPGQGSHEQYFGPGTRLTVT.

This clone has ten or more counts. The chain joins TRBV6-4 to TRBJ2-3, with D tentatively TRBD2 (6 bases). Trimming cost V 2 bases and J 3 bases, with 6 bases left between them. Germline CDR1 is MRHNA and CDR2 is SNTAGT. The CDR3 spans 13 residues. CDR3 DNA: TGTGCCAGCAGTGACCGGGAGACAGATACGCAGTATTTT. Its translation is CASSDRETDTQYF.

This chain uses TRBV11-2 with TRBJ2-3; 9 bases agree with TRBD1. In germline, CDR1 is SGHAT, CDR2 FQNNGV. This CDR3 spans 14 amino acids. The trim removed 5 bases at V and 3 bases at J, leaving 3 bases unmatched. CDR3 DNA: TGTGCCAGCAGCCCCGGACAGGGGACAGATACGCAGTATTTT. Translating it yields CASSPGQGTDTQYF.

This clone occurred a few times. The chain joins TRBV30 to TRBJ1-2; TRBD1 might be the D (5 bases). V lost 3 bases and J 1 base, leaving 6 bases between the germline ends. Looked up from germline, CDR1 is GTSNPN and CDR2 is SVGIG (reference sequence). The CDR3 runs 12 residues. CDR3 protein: CAWRQDNYGYTF. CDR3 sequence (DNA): TGTGCCTGGAGACAGGATAACTATGGCTACACCTTC.

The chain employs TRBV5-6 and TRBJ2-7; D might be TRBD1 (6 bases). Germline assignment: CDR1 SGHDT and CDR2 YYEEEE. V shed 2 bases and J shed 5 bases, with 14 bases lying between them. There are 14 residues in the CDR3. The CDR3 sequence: CASSFIPRGDEQYF. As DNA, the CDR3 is TGTGCCAGCAGCTTCATTCCCAGGGGCGACGAGCAGTACTTC.

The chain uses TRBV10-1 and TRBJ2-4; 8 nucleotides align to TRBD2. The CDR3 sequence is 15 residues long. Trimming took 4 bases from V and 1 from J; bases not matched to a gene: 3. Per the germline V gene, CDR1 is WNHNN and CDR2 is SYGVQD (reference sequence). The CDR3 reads CASSVLAEAKNIQYF. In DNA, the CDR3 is TGCGCCAGCAGTGTACTAGCGGAGGCCAAAAACATTCAGTACTTC.

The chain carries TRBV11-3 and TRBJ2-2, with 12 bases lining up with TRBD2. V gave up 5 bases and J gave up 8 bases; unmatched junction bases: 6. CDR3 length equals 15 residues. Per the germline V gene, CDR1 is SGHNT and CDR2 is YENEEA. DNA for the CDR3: TGTGCCAGCAGCCTGCCCGGACTAGCGGGGGGGGAGCTGTTTTTT. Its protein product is CASSLPGLAGGELFF.

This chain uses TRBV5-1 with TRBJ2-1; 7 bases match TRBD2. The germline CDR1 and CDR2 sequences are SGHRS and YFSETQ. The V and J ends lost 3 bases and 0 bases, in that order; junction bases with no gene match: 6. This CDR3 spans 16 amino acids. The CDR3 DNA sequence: TGCGCCAGCAGCTCAACCGGGACTAACTCCTACAATGAGCAGTTCTTC. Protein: CASSSTGTNSYNEQFF.

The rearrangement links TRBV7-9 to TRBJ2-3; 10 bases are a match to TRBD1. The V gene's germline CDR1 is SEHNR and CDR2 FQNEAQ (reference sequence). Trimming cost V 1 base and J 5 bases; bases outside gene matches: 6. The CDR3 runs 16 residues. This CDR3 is CASSLEGQGRLDTQYF. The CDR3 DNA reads TGTGCCAGCAGCTTAGAGGGACAGGGGCGCTTAGATACGCAGTATTTT.

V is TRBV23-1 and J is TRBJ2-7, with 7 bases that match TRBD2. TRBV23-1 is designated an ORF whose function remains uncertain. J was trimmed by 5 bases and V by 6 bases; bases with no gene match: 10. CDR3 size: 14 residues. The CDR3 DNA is TGCGCCAGCAGACCAGCGGGAATCCCCCACGAGCAGTACTTC. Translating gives CASRPAGIPHEQYF.

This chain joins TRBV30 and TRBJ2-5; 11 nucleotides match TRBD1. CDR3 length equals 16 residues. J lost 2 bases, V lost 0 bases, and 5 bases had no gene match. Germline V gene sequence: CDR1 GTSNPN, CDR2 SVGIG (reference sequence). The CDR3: CAWSVLWDRGQETQYF. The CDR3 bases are TGTGCCTGGAGTGTACTTTGGGACAGGGGGCAAGAGACCCAGTACTTC.

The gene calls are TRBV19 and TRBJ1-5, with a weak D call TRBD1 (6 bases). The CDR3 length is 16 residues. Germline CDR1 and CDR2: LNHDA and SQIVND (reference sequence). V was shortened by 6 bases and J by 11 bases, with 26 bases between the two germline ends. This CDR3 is CASSTTRRGNVGSQHF. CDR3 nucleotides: TGTGCCAGTAGCACTACCCGAAGGGGGAACGTTGGGTCCCAGCATTTT. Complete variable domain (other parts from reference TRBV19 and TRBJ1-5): DGGITQSPKYLFRKEGQNVTLSCEQNLNHDAMYWYRQDPGQGLRLIYYSQIVNDFQKGDIAEGYSVSREKKESFPLTVTSAQKNPTAFYLCASSTTRRGNVGSQHFGDGTRLSIL.